The 2 T cell receptor beta chains presented below share a single source sample, sequenced in a study of T cells after yellow fever vaccination. TCRdb re-called the 5' RACE reads through MiXCR, storing one row per CDR3 protein. The sample lists roughly 160,000 distinct CDR3 sequences, around 9% occurring once. The sequenced sample was CD8+ T cells sorted from PBMCs, obtained 45 days after the yellow fever booster vaccination. All receptors derive from a man younger than 35 who received the YFV17D yellow fever vaccine.

A note on this clonotype: This sequence may be a read error, since a much larger clone differs from it by one base. Written as DNA, the CDR3 is TGCGCCAGCAGCCAATATCACGGGTACAATGAGCAGCTCTTC. The encoded protein is CASSQYHGYNEQLF. The rearrangement joins TRBV4-3 to TRBJ2-1; unclear D gene. CDR1 is LGHNA and CDR2 is YSLEER in the germline V gene. The CDR3 runs 14 residues.

This clonotype was counted many times. The chain is built from TRBV6-2 or TRBV6-3 and TRBJ1-1; D unresolved. CDR1 is MNHEY, CDR2 SVGEGT, per germline. V was clipped by 6 bases and J by 1 base, with 9 bases between them. The CDR3 consists of 13 residues. The CDR3 DNA is TGTGCCAGCAGCTTAAATTGGAACACTGAAGCTTTCTTT. Translation: CASSLNWNTEAFF.